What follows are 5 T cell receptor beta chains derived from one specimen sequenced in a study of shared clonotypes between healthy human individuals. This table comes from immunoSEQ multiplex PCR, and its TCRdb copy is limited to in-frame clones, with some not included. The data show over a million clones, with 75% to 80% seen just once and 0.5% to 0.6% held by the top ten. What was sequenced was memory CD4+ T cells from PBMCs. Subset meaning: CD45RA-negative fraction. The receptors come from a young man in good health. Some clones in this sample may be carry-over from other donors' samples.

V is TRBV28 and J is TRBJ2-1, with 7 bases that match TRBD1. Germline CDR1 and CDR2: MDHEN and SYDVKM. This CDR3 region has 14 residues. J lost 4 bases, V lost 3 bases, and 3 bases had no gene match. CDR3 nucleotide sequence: TGTGCCAGCAGTTTCCGGGACAGATACAATGAGCAGTTCTTC. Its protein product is CASSFRDRYNEQFF.

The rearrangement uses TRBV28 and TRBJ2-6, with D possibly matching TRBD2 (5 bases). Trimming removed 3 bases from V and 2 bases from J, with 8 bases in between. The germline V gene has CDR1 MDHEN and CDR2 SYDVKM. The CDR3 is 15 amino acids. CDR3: CASSFRRPGANVLTF. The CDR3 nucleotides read TGTGCCAGCAGTTTTAGGAGGCCTGGGGCCAACGTCCTGACTTTC.

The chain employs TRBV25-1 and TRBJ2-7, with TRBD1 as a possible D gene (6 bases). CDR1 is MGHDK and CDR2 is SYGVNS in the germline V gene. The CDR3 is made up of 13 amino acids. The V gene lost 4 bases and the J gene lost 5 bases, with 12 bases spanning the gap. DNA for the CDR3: TGTGCCAGCAGTGGAGGGGGACGCAACGAGCAGTACTTC. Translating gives CASSGGGRNEQYF.

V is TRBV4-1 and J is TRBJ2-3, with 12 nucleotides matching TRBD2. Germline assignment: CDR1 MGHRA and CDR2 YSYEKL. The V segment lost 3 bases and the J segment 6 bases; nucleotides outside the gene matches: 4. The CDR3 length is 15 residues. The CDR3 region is CASSHGLAGPDTQYF. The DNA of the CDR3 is TGCGCCAGCAGCCACGGACTAGCGGGACCGGATACGCAGTATTTT.

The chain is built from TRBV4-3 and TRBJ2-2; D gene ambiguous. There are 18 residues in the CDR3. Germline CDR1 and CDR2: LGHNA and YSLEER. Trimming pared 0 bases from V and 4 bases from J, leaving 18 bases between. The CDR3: CASSQDPGSSLFTGELFF. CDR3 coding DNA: TGCGCCAGCAGCCAAGATCCGGGCAGCTCCTTATTCACCGGGGAGCTGTTTTTT.